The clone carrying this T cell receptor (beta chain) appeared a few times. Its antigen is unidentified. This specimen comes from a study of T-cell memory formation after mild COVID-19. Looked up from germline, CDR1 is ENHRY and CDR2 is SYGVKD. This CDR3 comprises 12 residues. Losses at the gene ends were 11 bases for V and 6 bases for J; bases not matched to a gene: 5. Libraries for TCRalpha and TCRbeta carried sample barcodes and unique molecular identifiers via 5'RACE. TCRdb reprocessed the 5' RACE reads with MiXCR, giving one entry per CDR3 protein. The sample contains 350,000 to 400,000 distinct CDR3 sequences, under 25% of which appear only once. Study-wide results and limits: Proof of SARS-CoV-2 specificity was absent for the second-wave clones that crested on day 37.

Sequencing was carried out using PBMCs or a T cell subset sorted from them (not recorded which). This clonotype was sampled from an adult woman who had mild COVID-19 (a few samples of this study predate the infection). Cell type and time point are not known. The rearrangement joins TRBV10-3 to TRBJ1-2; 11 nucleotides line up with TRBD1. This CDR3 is CASGQGANGYTF. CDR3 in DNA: TGTGCCTCCGGACAGGGGGCGAATGGCTACACCTTC.